The rows below give T cell receptor beta chains drawn from one sample of a study of T cell responses to AZD1222 COVID-19 vaccine. Method: immunoSEQ multiplex PCR; TCRdb's copy keeps in-frame clones and lacks some. Of 30,000 to 35,000 clones in the sample, approximately 80% were seen once. The material was peripheral blood, obtained 28 days after the second AZD1222 dose. The receptors originated from an adult who received the AZD1222 COVID-19 vaccine. CDR3s include the opening cysteine and the closing phenylalanine or tryptophan. Each record gives: V gene, J gene, D gene, clone size, CDR3 DNA, CDR3 protein. The D gene is left open where the match is weak. Not every row has a clone size; where given, it reads once, few, many or a size class.

v_call: TRBV27; j_call: TRBJ2-7; d_call: NA; clone_size: once; cdr3_nt: TGTGCCAGCAGTTTAATCGACAACTACGAGCAGTACTTC; cdr3_aa: CASSLIDNYEQYF
v_call: TRBV24-1; j_call: TRBJ2-1; d_call: TRBD2; clone_size: NA; cdr3_nt: TGTGCCACCAGTGATTTGCCGGGAGGTACCTACAATGAGCAGTTCTTC; cdr3_aa: CATSDLPGGTYNEQFF
v_call: TRBV12-3/TRBV12-4; j_call: TRBJ1-5; d_call: NA; clone_size: NA; cdr3_nt: TGTGCCAGCAGTTTGAGGGTGGATCAGCCCCAGCATTTT; cdr3_aa: CASSLRVDQPQHF
v_call: TRBV27; j_call: TRBJ1-3; d_call: NA; clone_size: NA; cdr3_nt: TGTGCCAGCAGCGAGGGGGGGACCCTCTCTGGAAACACCATATATTTT; cdr3_aa: CASSEGGTLSGNTIYF
v_call: TRBV5-1; j_call: TRBJ2-1; d_call: TRBD2; clone_size: NA; cdr3_nt: TGCGCCAGCAGTCCCGACAGCGGGGTCTACAATGAGCAGTTCTTC; cdr3_aa: CASSPDSGVYNEQFF
v_call: TRBV19; j_call: TRBJ2-3; d_call: TRBD2; clone_size: NA; cdr3_nt: TGTGCCAGTAGCCCGACTAGCGGGGGAGTGGATACGCAGTATTTT; cdr3_aa: CASSPTSGGVDTQYF
v_call: TRBV10-3; j_call: TRBJ2-7; d_call: TRBD1; clone_size: NA; cdr3_nt: TGTGCCATCAGCGGAATAGCCGACAGGGGGGTAAACGAGCAGTACTTC; cdr3_aa: CAISGIADRGVNEQYF
v_call: TRBV10-3; j_call: TRBJ2-1; d_call: TRBD2; clone_size: NA; cdr3_nt: TGTGCCATCAGTGAGTCGGGTGGGAGGGCCGTTAAGACCTACAATGAGCAGTTCTTC; cdr3_aa: CAISESGGRAVKTYNEQFF
v_call: TRBV30; j_call: TRBJ1-1; d_call: NA; clone_size: NA; cdr3_nt: TGTGCCTGGAGATTACAGGGAAGGAACACTGAAGCTTTCTTT; cdr3_aa: CAWRLQGRNTEAFF
v_call: TRBV5-8; j_call: TRBJ1-3; d_call: NA; clone_size: NA; cdr3_nt: TGTGCCAGCAGCTTAGGACACTCTGGAAACACCATATATTTT; cdr3_aa: CASSLGHSGNTIYF
v_call: TRBV27; j_call: TRBJ1-1; d_call: NA; clone_size: NA; cdr3_nt: TGTGCCAGCTCTATGTTATTCGCGAACACTGAAGCTTTCTTT; cdr3_aa: CASSMLFANTEAFF
v_call: TRBV5-1; j_call: TRBJ2-5; d_call: TRBD1; clone_size: NA; cdr3_nt: TGCGCCAGCAGCTTGGCGACAGGGTGGGATTACAACTTC; cdr3_aa: CASSLATGWDYNF
v_call: TRBV5-6; j_call: TRBJ1-5; d_call: TRBD1; clone_size: once; cdr3_nt: TGTGCCAGCAGCACTACCGGGACAGGGGATCAGCCCCAGCATTTT; cdr3_aa: CASSTTGTGDQPQHF
v_call: TRBV4-1; j_call: TRBJ2-7; d_call: TRBD1; clone_size: NA; cdr3_nt: TGCGCCAGCAGCCAAAGTGTGGGCCCGCAGAAGACAGGGAGCTCCTACGAGCAGTACTTC; cdr3_aa: CASSQSVGPQKTGSSYEQYF
v_call: TRBV2; j_call: TRBJ2-5; d_call: TRBD2; clone_size: few; cdr3_nt: TGTGCCAGCAGTCTAAGACTAGCGGGGGCAGAACGTCAAGAGACCCAGTACTTC; cdr3_aa: CASSLRLAGAERQETQYF
v_call: TRBV10-2; j_call: TRBJ1-1; d_call: NA; clone_size: NA; cdr3_nt: TGCGCCAGCAGTCCCCAGGGTTCAGCTTTCTTT; cdr3_aa: CASSPQGSAFF
v_call: TRBV30; j_call: TRBJ1-4; d_call: TRBD1; clone_size: NA; cdr3_nt: TGTGCCCAGCAACCGACAGGGGGCGCCGGTGAAAAACTGTTTTTT; cdr3_aa: CAQQPTGGAGEKLFF
v_call: TRBV5-1; j_call: TRBJ2-1; d_call: TRBD2; clone_size: NA; cdr3_nt: TGCGCCAGCAGCCCTCGGGGACTAGCGGAGGGGAATGAGCAGTTCTTC; cdr3_aa: CASSPRGLAEGNEQFF